The 28 T cell receptor beta chains below all came from one sample that was sequenced in a study of graft-versus-host responses after intestinal transplantation. Here immunoSEQ multiplex PCR was the method, and the copy in TCRdb shows in-frame clones only, minus some. The sample comprises roughly 97,000 clones, 91% of which are singletons, and roughly 0.17% rests with the top ten. Antigen specificity for these receptors is unknown. The sequenced sample was unstimulated CD4+ T cells sorted from spleen or lymph node cells, obtained before transplant. These receptors all come from a human donor who was the organ donor for an intestinal transplant.

V gene TRBV7-2 combines with J gene TRBJ2-7; tentatively, D is TRBD1 (5 bases). Germline-derived CDR1 and CDR2 are SGHTA and FQGNSA. The CDR3 sequence is 13 residues long. Trimming took 8 bases from V and 3 from J, leaving 14 bases between them. The CDR3 loop reads CASASTAYYEQYF. The DNA for the CDR3 is TGTGCCAGCGCATCGACAGCCTACTACGAGCAGTACTTC.

CDR3 sequence reads: CASSFGVHYGYTF. CDR3 DNA: TGTGCCAGCAGCTTCGGGGTTCACTATGGCTACACCTTC. This chain connects TRBV7-2 to TRBJ1-2, with unresolved D. V was pared by 3 bases and J by 3 bases, with 8 bases between. Per germline, CDR1 SGHTA and CDR2 FQGNSA. The CDR3 covers 13 residues.

In DNA form, the CDR3 reads TGTGCCAGCAGCCCCCTAGCGGGGGGGCCCGGCACAGATACGCAGTATTTT. Residues: CASSPLAGGPGTDTQYF. The rearrangement uses TRBV13 and TRBJ2-3; TRBD2 matches 12 bases. Trimming at V came to 5 bases and at J to 1 base, leaving 7 bases not matched to a gene. Germline V gene data show CDR1 as PRHDT and CDR2 as FYEKMQ (reference sequence). The CDR3 is made up of 17 amino acids.

The chain recombines TRBV27 with TRBJ1-2; 9 nucleotides line up with TRBD1. Looked up from germline, CDR1 is MNHEY and CDR2 is SMNVEV (reference sequence). V dropped 5 bases and J dropped 0; count of bases not matched to a gene: 4. CDR3 size: 15 residues. This CDR3 reads CASSTRQGANYGYTF. CDR3 in DNA: TGTGCCAGCAGTACGCGACAGGGGGCTAACTATGGCTACACCTTC.

V gene TRBV28 combines with J gene TRBJ2-1, with 9 bases matching TRBD2. This CDR3 is 13 amino acids long. Germline CDR1 MDHEN, CDR2 SYDVKM. Losses at the gene ends were 7 bases for V and 6 bases for J; bases not matched to a gene: 4. The CDR3 DNA reads TGTGCCAGCACGCTAGCGGGGCGCAATGAGCAGTTCTTC. Its protein product is CASTLAGRNEQFF.

The V gene is TRBV11-2, the J gene TRBJ2-5; 8 bases line up with TRBD1. The tail of the sequence fits TRBJ2-7 better, so the J call may be wrong. Germline CDR1 and CDR2: SGHAT and FQNNGV. CDR3 size: 16 residues. The CDR3 DNA reads as TGTGCCAGCAGCCCGGGTCGTGCGACAGGGGACTACGAGCAGTACTTC. Its translation is CASSPGRATGDYEQYF.

The chain links TRBV2 to TRBJ2-1; 9 bases are shared with TRBD1. CDR1 and CDR2 from the germline V gene are SNHLY and FYNNEI. With V trimmed by 6 bases and J by 6 bases, 6 bases remained unmatched. The CDR3 has 14 amino acids. For the CDR3, the DNA is TGTGCCAGCAGGACAGGGGGTGTCCTCAATGAGCAGTTCTTC. Its translation: CASRTGGVLNEQFF.

The rearrangement joins TRBV7-3 to TRBJ2-5; D is perhaps TRBD1 (5 bases). CDR3 length: 13 residues. The germline CDR1 and CDR2 sequences are SGHTA and FQGTGA. V was cut by 2 bases and J by 7 bases, with 11 bases left in between. CDR3 region: CASSLQGEATQYF. The CDR3 DNA reads TGTGCCAGCAGCTTACAGGGTGAGGCGACCCAGTACTTC.

The rearrangement links TRBV4-2 to TRBJ2-3; 11 bases match TRBD2. The CDR3 length is 17 residues. V shed 1 base, J shed 5 bases, and the junction held 8 bases outside the gene matches. Germline assignment: CDR1 LGHNA and CDR2 YNFKEQ. CDR3 DNA sequence: TGTGCCAGCAGCCAAGTACTGCTAGCGGGGGGCGTAGATACGCAGTATTTT. It encodes CASSQVLLAGGVDTQYF.

The chain joins TRBV9 to TRBJ2-3; maybe TRBD2 (6 bases). The germline V gene has CDR1 SGDLS and CDR2 YYNGEE. The CDR3 consists of 18 residues. Trimming pared 0 bases from V and 0 bases from J, leaving 17 bases between. The CDR3 loop reads CASSVVGAGGFSTDTQYF. The CDR3 DNA is TGTGCCAGCAGCGTAGTGGGAGCGGGCGGTTTTAGCACAGATACGCAGTATTTT. Based on the CDR3 plus reference TRBV9 and TRBJ2-3, the full variable domain is DSGVTQTPKHLITATGQRVTLRCSPRSGDLSVYWYQQSLDQGLQFLIQYYNGEERAKGNILERFSAQQFPDLHSELNLSSLELGDSALYFCASSVVGAGGFSTDTQYFGPGTRLTVL.

V gene TRBV7-2 combines with J gene TRBJ2-7; 8 bases map to TRBD1. This CDR3 region has 14 residues. V was pared by 5 bases and J by 6 bases, with 9 bases of the junction left unmatched. Looked up from germline, CDR1 is SGHTA and CDR2 is FQGNSA. CDR3 sequence reads: CASSPGQASVEQYF. The CDR3 region has the DNA TGTGCCAGCAGCCCGGGACAGGCTTCGGTCGAGCAGTACTTC.

The table lists this clone with a count of one. The genes are TRBV25-1 and TRBJ2-2; a weak D match, TRBD2 (5 bases). The V end was cut by 3 bases, the J end by 5 bases, with 10 bases between. From germline, CDR1 is MGHDK and CDR2 SYGVNS. This CDR3 is 14 amino acids long. CDR3 sequence (DNA): TGTGCCAGCAGTGAGAGTACGGGGACCGGGGAGCTGTTTTTT. Translating gives CASSESTGTGELFF.

The chain is built from TRBV4-1 and TRBJ2-1; 7 bases align to TRBD2. Trimming removed 0 bases from V and 3 bases from J; junction bases left unmatched: 8. The CDR3 is made up of 17 amino acids. Germline V lookup: CDR1 MGHRA, CDR2 YSYEKL. Written as DNA, the CDR3 is TGCGCCAGCAGCCAAGATTCATCGGGGGGTTTCTACAATGAGCAGTTCTTC. This encodes CASSQDSSGGFYNEQFF.

The rearrangement links TRBV19 to TRBJ2-5; TRBD2 is a possible D gene (6 bases). The J call may be faulty, since TRBJ2-7 better matches the DNA end. Germline CDR1 is LNHDA and CDR2 is SQIVND (reference sequence). The CDR3 is 12 amino acids. The CDR3 coding sequence is TGTGCCAGTAGTATGCGGGGTCTCGAGCAGTACTTC. Translating it yields CASSMRGLEQYF.

The chain couples TRBV19 to TRBJ2-1, with TRBD2 matching 9 bases. The germline V gene has CDR1 LNHDA and CDR2 SQIVND (reference sequence). The CDR3 is 15 residues long. The ends lost 5 bases at V and 4 bases at J; junction bases unmatched: 6. The CDR3 is CASSVQRGVYNEQFF. The CDR3 nucleotides read TGTGCCAGTAGTGTCCAGCGGGGGGTTTACAATGAGCAGTTCTTC.

The chain couples TRBV19 to TRBJ1-1, with 8 bases that match TRBD1. This CDR3 is built from 15 residues. In germline, CDR1 is LNHDA, CDR2 SQIVND (reference sequence). V shed 1 base, J shed 4 bases, and the junction held 5 bases outside the gene matches. CDR3 protein: CASSIAETGATEAFF. The CDR3 DNA reads as TGTGCCAGTAGTATAGCCGAGACAGGGGCCACTGAAGCTTTCTTT.

This chain links TRBV21-1 with TRBJ2-7; TRBD1, the table's D call, lacks a check against the DNA. TRBV21-1 is an annotated pseudogene. There are 14 residues in the CDR3. CDR3 protein: CASSKTGGSYEQYF. The CDR3, as DNA: TGTGCCAGCAGCAAAACAGGGGGCTCCTACGAGCAGTACTTC.

This chain links TRBV27 with TRBJ2-5, with 10 bases matching TRBD1. The CDR3 runs 19 residues. J gave up 5 bases and V 4 bases, and 19 bases lay outside the gene matches. The germline V gene encodes CDR1 MNHEY and CDR2 SMNVEV (reference sequence). CDR3 sequence (DNA): TGTGCCAGCAGTTCTTACCTCGACTCCGGGACAGGGGATGTGGAGACCCAGTACTTC. Its translation: CASSSYLDSGTGDVETQYF.

The gene calls are TRBV4-3 and TRBJ1-5; 10 nucleotides line up with TRBD1. The CDR3 spans 18 residues. Germline V lookup: CDR1 LGHNA, CDR2 YSLEER. Trimming at V came to 3 bases and at J to 5 bases, leaving 13 bases not matched to a gene. The CDR3 DNA reads as TGCGCCAGCAGCCAGGGAGTGACAGGGGGCTTATTTGATCAGCCCCAGCATTTT. Translated, it gives CASSQGVTGGLFDQPQHF.

The CDR3 sequence: CASSLFSGPGVPYEQYF. The CDR3 coding sequence is TGTGCCAGCAGTTTATTTTCCGGGCCAGGGGTTCCCTACGAGCAGTACTTC. The V gene is TRBV27, the J gene TRBJ2-7, with D tentatively TRBD1 (6 bases). Trimming removed 1 base at V and 2 bases at J, with 18 bases between. Germline V gene data show CDR1 as MNHEY and CDR2 as SMNVEV (reference sequence). This CDR3 has 17 amino acids.

The chain recombines TRBV7-2 with TRBJ2-7; TRBD2 might be the D (5 bases). CDR3 length: 15 residues. Germline V gene lookup returns CDR1 SGHTA and CDR2 FQGNSA. The V gene lost 1 base and the J gene lost 1 base, with 11 bases spanning the gap. The DNA for the CDR3 is TGTGCCAGCAGCTTAGTCGGGGATCAATCCTACGAGCAGTACTTC. Its translation: CASSLVGDQSYEQYF.

The V call is TRBV7-9, the J call TRBJ2-2; D may be TRBD1 (6 bases). CDR1 is SEHNR, CDR2 FQNEAQ, per germline (reference sequence). V was trimmed by 4 bases and J by 6 bases, leaving 12 bases between them. This CDR3 is built from 14 residues. The CDR3, as DNA: TGTGCCAGCAGCTCGACTCCAGGGGCCGGGGAGCTGTTTTTT. It yields the protein CASSSTPGAGELFF.

The chain carries TRBV4-2 and TRBJ1-2; the match to TRBD1 covers 7 bases. The CDR3 loop spans 17 amino acids. Germline loops: CDR1 LGHNA, CDR2 YNFKEQ. V was pared by 0 bases and J by 6 bases, with 13 bases of the junction left unmatched. CDR3 amino acids: CASSQDHTGAHRNGYTF. In nucleotides, the CDR3 is TGTGCCAGCAGCCAAGACCATACAGGGGCCCACAGGAATGGCTACACCTTC.

The CDR3 nucleotides are TGTGCCAGCAGTGAATCCCCCCTCGGGACTTCGTCGGGGGATACGCAGTATTTT. Protein product: CASSESPLGTSSGDTQYF. The chain combines TRBV25-1 with TRBJ2-3; D may be TRBD2 (6 bases). Germline CDR1 MGHDK, CDR2 SYGVNS. Trimming left V 1 base short and J 6 bases short, with 23 bases between. The CDR3 is 18 residues long.

V usage is TRBV14 and J usage is TRBJ1-3; 8 bases are shared with TRBD1. V lost 1 base to trimming and J lost 2 bases; unmatched junction nucleotides: 4. Per germline, CDR1 SGHDN and CDR2 FVKESK. The CDR3 has 16 residues. CDR3 protein: CASSQGWTGPGNTIYF. Here the CDR3 DNA reads TGTGCCAGCAGCCAAGGATGGACAGGGCCTGGAAACACCATATATTTT.

This clone appeared a single time. The chain links TRBV20-1 to TRBJ2-5; the D is unclear. Germline V lookup: CDR1 DFQATT, CDR2 SNEGSKA (reference sequence). This CDR3 has 11 amino acids. V was clipped by 2 bases and J by 5 bases, with 6 bases between them. The CDR3 DNA reads TGCAGTGCTAGATTGGGCGAGACCCAGTACTTC. Translated, it gives CSARLGETQYF.

The rearrangement uses TRBV7-2 and TRBJ2-1; 12 bases are a match to TRBD2. CDR1 SGHTA and CDR2 FQGNSA come from the germline V gene. V trimming: 4 bases; J trimming: 9 bases; junction bases outside the gene matches: 7. The CDR3 runs 15 residues. The CDR3 spells CASSSKGTSGREQFF. CDR3 DNA sequence: TGTGCCAGCAGCTCCAAAGGGACTAGCGGGCGTGAGCAGTTCTTC. Full variable domain (remainder filled in from reference TRBV7-2 and TRBJ2-1): GAGVSQSPSNKVTEKGKDVELRCDPISGHTALYWYRQSLGQGLEFLIYFQGNSAPDKSGLPSDRFSAERTGGSVSTLTIQRTQQEDSAVYLCASSSKGTSGREQFFGPGTRLTVL.

The chain joins TRBV5-6 to TRBJ2-7, with D tentatively TRBD1 (6 bases). This CDR3 has 15 residues. Trimming took 3 bases from V and 0 from J, leaving 13 bases between them. Looked up from germline, CDR1 is SGHDT and CDR2 is YYEEEE. The CDR3 region is CASSSGTSVSYEQYF. The DNA of the CDR3 is TGTGCCAGCAGCTCAGGGACAAGCGTCTCCTACGAGCAGTACTTC.